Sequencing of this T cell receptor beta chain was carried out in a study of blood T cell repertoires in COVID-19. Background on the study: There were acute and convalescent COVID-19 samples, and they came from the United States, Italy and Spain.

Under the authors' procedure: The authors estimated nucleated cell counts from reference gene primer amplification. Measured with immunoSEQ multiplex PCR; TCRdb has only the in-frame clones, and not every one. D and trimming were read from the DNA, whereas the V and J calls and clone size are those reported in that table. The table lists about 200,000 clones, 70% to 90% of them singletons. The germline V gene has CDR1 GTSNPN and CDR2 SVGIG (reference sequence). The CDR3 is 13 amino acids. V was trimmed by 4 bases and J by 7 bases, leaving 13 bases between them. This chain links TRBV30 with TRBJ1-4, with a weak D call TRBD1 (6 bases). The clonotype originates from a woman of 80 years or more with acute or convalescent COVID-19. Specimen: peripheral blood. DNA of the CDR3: TGTGCCTGGAAACAGGGCTTCATTGAAAAACTGTTTTTT. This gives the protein CAWKQGFIEKLFF. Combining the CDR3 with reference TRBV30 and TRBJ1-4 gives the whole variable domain SQTIHQWPATLVQPVGSPLSLECTVEGTSNPNLYWYRQAAGRGLQLLFYSVGIGQISSEVPQNLSASRPQDRQFILSSKKLLLSDSGFYLCAWKQGFIEKLFFGSGTQLSVL.